Reported below is one TCR beta chain. The data were produced by immunoSEQ multiplex PCR, yet TCRdb's version contains in-frame clones alone and is incomplete. There are some 150,000 clones in the sample; 89% occur only once, and approximately 0.77% lies in the top ten. The entry originates in a study of blood T cell repertoires in COVID-19. As for the study in general: T cells, B-cell-depleted T cells, or PBMCs supplied cDNA or gDNA.

Cohorts were based on clinical histories the participants reported. The germline V and J ends were trimmed by 3 bases and 4 bases, with 7 bases remaining between them. This CDR3 has 13 residues. Germline V gene sequence: CDR1 LNHDA, CDR2 SQIVND (reference sequence). The chain links TRBV19 to TRBJ1-5; a weak D match, TRBD1 (5 bases). The receptor was isolated from a woman aged 18-30 years who had recovered from COVID-19. Sequenced input: PBMCs or T cells enriched from blood (not recorded which). This chain's CDR3 is CASSMKGNQPQHF. Written as DNA, the CDR3 is TGTGCCAGTAGTATGAAGGGGAATCAGCCCCAGCATTTT.